This TCR beta chain was retrieved from a study of blood T cell repertoires in COVID-19. Study-level background: Acute and convalescent COVID-19 samples came from the United States, Italy and Spain. T cells, B-cell-depleted T cells, or PBMCs provided the cDNA or gDNA that served as material.

The length of the CDR3 is 13 residues. From germline, CDR1 is SGHRS and CDR2 YFSETQ. The ends were cut back, 3 bases at V and 3 bases at J, with 6 bases in the middle. Authors' methods: Amplifying reference gene primers gave estimates of nucleated cell counts. Sequencing used immunoSEQ multiplex PCR; TCRdb keeps in-frame clones, though not all of them. The V and J calls and clone size were taken over from that table, and D and trimming were inferred from the DNA. The profile covers roughly 77,000 clones, with 85% to 90% appearing a single time and about 4.8% taken by the ten largest. Sequencing input: peripheral blood. The receptor was derived from a man aged 45-65 years with active COVID-19. This chain joins TRBV5-1 and TRBJ2-2; D gene ambiguous. The CDR3 protein is CASSSQDTGELFF. The CDR3 DNA sequence: TGCGCCAGCAGCTCCCAGGACACCGGGGAGCTGTTTTTT.